This passage covers 10 T cell receptor beta chains from one sample sequenced in a study of blood T cell repertoires in COVID-19. TCRdb keeps only in-frame clones here, not all; method: immunoSEQ multiplex PCR. Of 30,000 to 40,000 clones listed, around 86% are singletons. The sequencing input was peripheral blood. The origin of the receptors is a human donor in a cohort sampled during active COVID-19.

V is TRBV7-2 and J is TRBJ2-6; no clear D. In germline, CDR1 is SGHTA, CDR2 FQGNSA. The CDR3 runs to 15 residues. V was trimmed by 1 base and J by 1 base, leaving 5 bases between them. The CDR3 DNA sequence: TGTGCCAGCAGCTTAGGGAGTTCTGGGGCCAACGTCCTGACTTTC. This sequence encodes CASSLGSSGANVLTF.

This rearrangement joins TRBV5-4 to TRBJ2-6; the D gene is possibly TRBD2 (5 bases). The CDR3 totals 15 residues. Germline CDR1 reads SGHNT; CDR2 reads YYREEE (reference sequence). V shed 2 bases and J shed 0 bases, with 6 bases lying between them. The CDR3 DNA follows: TGTGCCAGCAGCTTCGAGGGCTCTGGGGCCAACGTCCTGACTTTC. Its protein is CASSFEGSGANVLTF.

V is TRBV3-1 (or the pseudogene TRBV3-2) and J is TRBJ2-1; TRBD2 matches 10 bases. From germline, CDR1 is LGHDT and CDR2 YNNKEL (reference sequence). V dropped 4 bases and J dropped 0; count of bases not matched to a gene: 3. CDR3 length: 16 residues. Here the CDR3 reads CASSPLAGGSYNEQFF. The CDR3 DNA sequence: TGTGCCAGCAGCCCTTTAGCGGGGGGCTCCTACAATGAGCAGTTCTTC.

The chain links TRBV14 to TRBJ2-1; 12 nucleotides align to TRBD2. Trimming cost V 2 bases and J 10 bases; bases outside gene matches: 6. Germline V lookup: CDR1 SGHDN, CDR2 FVKESK. The CDR3 extends over 15 amino acids. CDR3 sequence reads: CASSQLAGGPGEQFF. The CDR3 coding sequence is TGTGCCAGCAGCCAACTAGCGGGGGGGCCCGGAGAGCAGTTCTTC. The full variable domain, in which reference TRBV14 and TRBJ2-1 provide the parts outside the CDR3, is EAGVTQFPSHSVIEKGQTVTLRCDPISGHDNLYWYRRVMGKEIKFLLHFVKESKQDESGMPNNRFLAERTGGTYSTLKVQPAELEDSGVYFCASSQLAGGPGEQFFGPGTRLTVL.

V usage is TRBV2 and J usage is TRBJ1-5; TRBD1 is a possible D gene (5 bases). CDR3 length equals 14 residues. The V end lost 6 bases, the J end lost 6 bases, and 15 bases lay between the germline ends. Germline V gives CDR1 SNHLY, CDR2 FYNNEI. CDR3 loop: CASSPQSGLQPQHF. The CDR3 DNA follows: TGTGCCAGCAGCCCACAGTCAGGGCTTCAGCCCCAGCATTTT.

The CDR3 sequence: CASRGASNYGYTF. CDR3 sequence (DNA): TGTGCCAGCAGGGGGGCGAGCAACTATGGCTACACCTTC. This rearrangement joins TRBV7-2 to TRBJ1-2; perhaps TRBD1 as D (6 bases). The CDR3 contains 13 residues. The germline CDR1 and CDR2 sequences are SGHTA and FQGNSA. Trimming shortened V by 6 bases and J by 2 bases, and 10 bases separated the two germline ends.

V and J are TRBV2 and TRBJ1-6; 9 bases align to TRBD1. Germline V gene data show CDR1 as SNHLY and CDR2 as FYNNEI. V dropped 8 bases and J dropped 7; count of bases not matched to a gene: 3. The CDR3 length is 13 residues. This CDR3 is CASPGTGNSPLHF. DNA of the CDR3: TGTGCCAGCCCCGGGACAGGGAATTCACCCCTCCACTTT.

The chain uses TRBV2 and TRBJ2-5; D perhaps matches TRBD2 (6 bases). The CDR3 totals 14 residues. CDR1 is SNHLY and CDR2 is FYNNEI in the germline V gene. Trimming took off 6 bases at V and 4 bases at J, with 15 bases between the two ends. CDR3 region: CASRVSGSGETQYF. In DNA, the CDR3 is TGTGCCAGCAGGGTTTCCGGGAGTGGAGAGACCCAGTACTTC. The variable domain in full, completed from reference TRBV2 and TRBJ2-5, reads EPEVTQTPSHQVTQMGQEVILRCVPISNHLYFYWYRQILGQKVEFLVSFYNNEISEKSEIFDDQFSVERPDGSNFTLKIRSTKLEDSAMYFCASRVSGSGETQYFGPGTRLLVL.

This chain connects TRBV7-9 to TRBJ2-1, with D possibly matching TRBD2 (6 bases). This CDR3 is built from 18 residues. Trimming left V 2 bases short and J 4 bases short, with 21 bases between. CDR1 is SEHNR, CDR2 FQNEAQ, per germline (reference sequence). Here the CDR3 reads CASSLKMRLAGKYNEQFF. The CDR3 DNA is TGTGCCAGCAGCTTAAAGATGCGGTTGGCGGGGAAGTACAATGAGCAGTTCTTC.

The V and J genes are TRBV19 and TRBJ2-3; 9 nucleotides agree with TRBD1. With V trimmed by 6 bases and J by 6 bases, 1 base remained unmatched. The CDR3 runs 12 residues. Germline V CDR1 and CDR2: LNHDA, SQIVND (reference sequence). This CDR3 reads CASRGQGDTQYF. CDR3 sequence (DNA): TGTGCCAGTAGGGGACAGGGTGATACGCAGTATTTT.